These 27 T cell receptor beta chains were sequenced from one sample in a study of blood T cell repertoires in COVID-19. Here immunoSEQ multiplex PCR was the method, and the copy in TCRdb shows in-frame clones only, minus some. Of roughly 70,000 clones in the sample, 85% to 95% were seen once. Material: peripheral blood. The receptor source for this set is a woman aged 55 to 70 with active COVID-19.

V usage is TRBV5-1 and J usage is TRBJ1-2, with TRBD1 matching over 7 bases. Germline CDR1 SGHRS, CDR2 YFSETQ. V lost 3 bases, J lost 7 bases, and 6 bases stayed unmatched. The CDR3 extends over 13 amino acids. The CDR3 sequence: CASSSGQLGGYTF. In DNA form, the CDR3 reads TGCGCCAGCAGCTCGGGACAGTTGGGTGGCTACACCTTC.

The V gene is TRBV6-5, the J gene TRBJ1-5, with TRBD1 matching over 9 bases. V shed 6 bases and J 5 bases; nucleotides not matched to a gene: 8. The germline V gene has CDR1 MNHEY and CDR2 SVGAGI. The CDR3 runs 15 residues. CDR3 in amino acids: CASRAAGQGDQPQHF. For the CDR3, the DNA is TGTGCCAGCAGAGCCGCGGGACAGGGAGATCAGCCCCAGCATTTT.

The CDR3 coding sequence is TGCGCCAGCAGCTTGAATGCAGGGCTCACAGATACGCAGTATTTT. Translating gives CASSLNAGLTDTQYF. The chain recombines TRBV5-1 with TRBJ2-3, with D perhaps TRBD1 (5 bases). V was shortened by 1 base and J by 2 bases, with 11 bases between the two germline ends. Germline CDR1 SGHRS, CDR2 YFSETQ. The CDR3 has 15 amino acids.

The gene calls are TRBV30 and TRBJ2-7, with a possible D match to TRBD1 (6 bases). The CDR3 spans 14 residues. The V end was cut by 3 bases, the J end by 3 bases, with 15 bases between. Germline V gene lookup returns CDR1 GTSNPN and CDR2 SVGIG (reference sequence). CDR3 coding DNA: TGTGCCTGGAGCACCGCTAAGGGGGACTACGAGCAGTACTTC. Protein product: CAWSTAKGDYEQYF. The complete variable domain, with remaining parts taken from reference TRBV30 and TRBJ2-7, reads SQTIHQWPATLVQPVGSPLSLECTVEGTSNPNLYWYRQAAGRGLQLLFYSVGIGQISSEVPQNLSASRPQDRQFILSSKKLLLSDSGFYLCAWSTAKGDYEQYFGPGTRLTVT.

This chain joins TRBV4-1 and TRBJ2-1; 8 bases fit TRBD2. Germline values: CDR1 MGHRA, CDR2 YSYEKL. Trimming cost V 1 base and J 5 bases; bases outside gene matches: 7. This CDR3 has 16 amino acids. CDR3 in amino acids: CASSQGLTSAHNEQFF. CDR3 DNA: TGCGCCAGCAGCCAAGGATTGACTAGCGCCCACAATGAGCAGTTCTTC.

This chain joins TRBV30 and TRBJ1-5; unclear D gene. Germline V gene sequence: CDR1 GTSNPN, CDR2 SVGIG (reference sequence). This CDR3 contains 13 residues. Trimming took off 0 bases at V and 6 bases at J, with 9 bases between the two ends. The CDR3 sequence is CAWSVLSSQPQHF. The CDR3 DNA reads TGTGCCTGGAGTGTACTTTCGAGTCAGCCCCAGCATTTT.

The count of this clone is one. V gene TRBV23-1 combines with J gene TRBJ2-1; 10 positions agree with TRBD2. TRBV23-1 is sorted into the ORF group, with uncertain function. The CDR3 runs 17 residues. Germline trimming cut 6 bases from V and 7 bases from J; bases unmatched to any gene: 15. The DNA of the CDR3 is TGCGCCAGCAGCCTCCCCCTAGCGGGAGCCCCAGGGAATGAGCAGTTCTTC. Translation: CASSLPLAGAPGNEQFF.

CDR3 nucleotide sequence: TGTGCCAGCAGTGATTCGGGGGGTGGGGAGCAGTACTTC. It yields the protein CASSDSGGGEQYF. The genes are TRBV2 and TRBJ2-7; 7 bases are a match to TRBD2. The V segment lost 3 bases and the J segment 7 bases; nucleotides outside the gene matches: 6. CDR3 length: 13 amino acids. Germline lookup yields CDR1 SNHLY and CDR2 FYNNEI. The variable domain in full, with the rest retrieved from reference TRBV2 and TRBJ2-7, is EPEVTQTPSHQVTQMGQEVILRCVPISNHLYFYWYRQILGQKVEFLVSFYNNEISEKSEIFDDQFSVERPDGSNFTLKIRSTKLEDSAMYFCASSDSGGGEQYFGPGTRLTVT.

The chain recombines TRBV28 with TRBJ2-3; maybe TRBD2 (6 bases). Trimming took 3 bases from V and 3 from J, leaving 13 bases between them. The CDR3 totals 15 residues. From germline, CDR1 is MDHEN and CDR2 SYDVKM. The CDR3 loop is CASSLGRPRTDTQYF. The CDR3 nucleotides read TGTGCCAGCAGTTTGGGGAGGCCCCGGACAGATACGCAGTATTTT.

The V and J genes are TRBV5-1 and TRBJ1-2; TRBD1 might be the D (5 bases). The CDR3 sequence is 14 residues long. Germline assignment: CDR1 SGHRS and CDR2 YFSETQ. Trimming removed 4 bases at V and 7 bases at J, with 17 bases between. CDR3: CASSPRIDSPGYTF. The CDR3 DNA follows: TGCGCCAGCAGCCCTAGGATAGACAGTCCTGGCTACACCTTC.

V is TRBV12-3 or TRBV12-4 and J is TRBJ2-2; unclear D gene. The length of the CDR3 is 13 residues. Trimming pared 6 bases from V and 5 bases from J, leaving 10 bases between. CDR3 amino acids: CASSVKETGELFF. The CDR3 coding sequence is TGTGCCAGCAGCGTTAAGGAGACCGGGGAGCTGTTTTTT.

CDR3 in DNA: TGTGCCACCGGAGTTTACGGGTCGGGCGAGCAGTACTTC. Its translation is CATGVYGSGEQYF. J is TRBJ2-7 and V is TRBV6-5; unclear D gene. The germline gives CDR1 MNHEY, CDR2 SVGAGI. V was clipped by 10 bases and J by 6 bases, with 19 bases between them. The CDR3 is 13 residues long.

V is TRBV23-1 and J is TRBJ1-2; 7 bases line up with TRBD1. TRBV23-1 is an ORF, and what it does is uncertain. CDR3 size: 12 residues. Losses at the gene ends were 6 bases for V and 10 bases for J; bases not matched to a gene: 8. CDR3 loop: CASSLTGEAYTF. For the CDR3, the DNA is TGCGCCAGCAGCCTAACAGGGGAAGCCTACACCTTC.

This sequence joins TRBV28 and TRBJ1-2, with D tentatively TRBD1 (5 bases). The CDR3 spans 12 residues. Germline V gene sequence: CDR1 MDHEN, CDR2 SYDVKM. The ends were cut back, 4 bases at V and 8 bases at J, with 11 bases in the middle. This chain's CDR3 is CASSSGGLGYTF. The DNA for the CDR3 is TGTGCCAGCAGTTCGGGGGGGTTGGGCTACACCTTC.

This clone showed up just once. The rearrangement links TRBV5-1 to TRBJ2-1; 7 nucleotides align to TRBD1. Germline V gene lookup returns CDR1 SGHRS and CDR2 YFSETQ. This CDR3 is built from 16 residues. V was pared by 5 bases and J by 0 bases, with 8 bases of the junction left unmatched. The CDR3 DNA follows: TGCGCCAGCAGTTTAGGGGGCTACACCTCCTACAATGAGCAGTTCTTC. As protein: CASSLGGYTSYNEQFF.

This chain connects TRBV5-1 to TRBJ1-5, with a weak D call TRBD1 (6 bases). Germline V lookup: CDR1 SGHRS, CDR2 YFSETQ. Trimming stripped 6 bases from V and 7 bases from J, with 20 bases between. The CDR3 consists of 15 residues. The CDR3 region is CASTDGAGGGQPQHF. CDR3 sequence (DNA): TGCGCCAGCACCGACGGGGCGGGGGGCGGGCAGCCCCAGCATTTT. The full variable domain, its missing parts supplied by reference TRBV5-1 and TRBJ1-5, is KAGVTQTPRYLIKTRGQQVTLSCSPISGHRSVSWYQQTPGQGLQFLFEYFSETQRNKGNFPGRFSGRQFSNSRSEMNVSTLELGDSALYLCASTDGAGGGQPQHFGDGTRLSIL.

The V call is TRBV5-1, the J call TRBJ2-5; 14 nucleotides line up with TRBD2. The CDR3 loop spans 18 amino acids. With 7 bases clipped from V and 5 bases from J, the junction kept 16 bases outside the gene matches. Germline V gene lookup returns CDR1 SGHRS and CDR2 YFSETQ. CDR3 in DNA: TGCGCCAGCTGGGCCGGGACTAGCGGGAGTAGGGGATTCGAGACCCAGTACTTC. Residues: CASWAGTSGSRGFETQYF.

The CDR3 DNA reads as TGTGCCAGCGCTGTGCAGCCCGGAGGAGATACGCAGTATTTT. This translates into CASAVQPGGDTQYF. The genes are TRBV6-5 and TRBJ2-3; tentatively, D is TRBD2 (5 bases). Germline V lookup: CDR1 MNHEY, CDR2 SVGAGI. Trimming shortened V by 8 bases and J by 5 bases, and 17 bases separated the two germline ends. The CDR3 is 14 amino acids.

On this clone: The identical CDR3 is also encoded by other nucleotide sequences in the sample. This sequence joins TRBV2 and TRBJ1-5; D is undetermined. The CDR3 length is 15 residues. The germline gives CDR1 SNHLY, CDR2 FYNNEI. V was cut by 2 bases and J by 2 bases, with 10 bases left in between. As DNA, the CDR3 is TGTGCCAGCAGTGAACGAGTATCTGGCAATCAGCCCCAGCATTTT. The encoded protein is CASSERVSGNQPQHF.

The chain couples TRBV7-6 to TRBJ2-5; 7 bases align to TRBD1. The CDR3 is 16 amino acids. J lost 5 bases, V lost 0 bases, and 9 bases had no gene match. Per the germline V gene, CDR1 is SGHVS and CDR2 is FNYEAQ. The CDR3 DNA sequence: TGTGCCAGCAGCTTAGCCGGCGGACAGGCCGGGGAGACCCAGTACTTC. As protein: CASSLAGGQAGETQYF.

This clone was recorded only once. CDR3 loop: CASSVGGTAYGYTF. The CDR3 DNA reads as TGTGCCAGCAGCGTAGGTGGGACAGCGTATGGCTACACCTTC. The chain carries TRBV9 and TRBJ1-2, with 7 bases identical to TRBD1. Per the germline V gene, CDR1 is SGDLS and CDR2 is YYNGEE. The CDR3 runs to 14 residues. V lost 0 bases and J lost 5; bases outside the gene matches: 4.

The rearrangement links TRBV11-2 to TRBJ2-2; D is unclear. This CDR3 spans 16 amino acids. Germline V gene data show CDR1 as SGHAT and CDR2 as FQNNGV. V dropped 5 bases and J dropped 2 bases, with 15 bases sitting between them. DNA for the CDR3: TGTGCCAGCAGCCGAAACCGTAACAGAAACACCGGGGAGCTGTTTTTT. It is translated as CASSRNRNRNTGELFF.

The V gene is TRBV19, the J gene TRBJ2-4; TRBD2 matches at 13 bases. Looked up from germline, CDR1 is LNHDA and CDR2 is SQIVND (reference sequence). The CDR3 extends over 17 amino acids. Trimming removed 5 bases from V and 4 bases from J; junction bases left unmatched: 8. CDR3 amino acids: CASSRRTSGSEKNIQYF. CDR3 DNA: TGTGCCAGTAGTCGCCGGACTAGCGGGAGCGAGAAAAACATTCAGTACTTC.

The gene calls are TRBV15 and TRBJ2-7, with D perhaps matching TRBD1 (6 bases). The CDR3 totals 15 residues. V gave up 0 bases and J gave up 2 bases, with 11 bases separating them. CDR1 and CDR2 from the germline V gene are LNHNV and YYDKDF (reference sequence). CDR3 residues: CATSREQGNTYEQYF. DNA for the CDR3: TGTGCCACCAGCAGAGAACAGGGAAACACCTACGAGCAGTACTTC. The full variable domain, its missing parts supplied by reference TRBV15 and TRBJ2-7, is DAMVIQNPRYQVTQFGKPVTLSCSQTLNHNVMYWYQQKSSQAPKLLFHYYDKDFNNEADTPDNFQSRRPNTSFCFLDIRSPGLGDTAMYLCATSREQGNTYEQYFGPGTRLTVT.

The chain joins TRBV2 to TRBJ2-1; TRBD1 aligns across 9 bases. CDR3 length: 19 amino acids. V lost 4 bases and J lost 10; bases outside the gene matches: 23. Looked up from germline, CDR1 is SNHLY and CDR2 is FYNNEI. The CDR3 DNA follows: TGTGCCAGCAGTGTATCGGGACAGGGCGTCCGGGACACCCGGGGGGAGCAGTTCTTC. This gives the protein CASSVSGQGVRDTRGEQFF.

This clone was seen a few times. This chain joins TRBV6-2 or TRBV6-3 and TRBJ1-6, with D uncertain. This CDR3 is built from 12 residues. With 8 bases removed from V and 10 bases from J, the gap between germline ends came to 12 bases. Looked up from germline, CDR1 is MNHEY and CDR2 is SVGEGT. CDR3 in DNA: TGTGCCAGCGGCCGCGGGGAGTCACCCCTCCACTTT. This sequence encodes CASGRGESPLHF.

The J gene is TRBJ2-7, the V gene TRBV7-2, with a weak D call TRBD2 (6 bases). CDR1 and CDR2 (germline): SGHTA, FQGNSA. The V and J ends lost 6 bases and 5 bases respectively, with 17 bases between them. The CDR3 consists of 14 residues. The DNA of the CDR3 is TGTGCCAGCAGTTACCCGGGACTTTGGAACGAGCAGTACTTC. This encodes CASSYPGLWNEQYF.